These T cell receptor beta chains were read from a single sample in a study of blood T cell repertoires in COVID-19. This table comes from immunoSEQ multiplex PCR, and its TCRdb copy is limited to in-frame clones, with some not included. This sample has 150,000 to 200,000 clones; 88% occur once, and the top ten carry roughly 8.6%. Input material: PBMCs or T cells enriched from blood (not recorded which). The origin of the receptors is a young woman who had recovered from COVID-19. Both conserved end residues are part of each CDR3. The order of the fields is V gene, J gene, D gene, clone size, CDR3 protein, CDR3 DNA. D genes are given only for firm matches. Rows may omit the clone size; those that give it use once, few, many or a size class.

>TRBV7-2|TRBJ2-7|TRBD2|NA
CASSLSWEGSYEQYF
TGTGCCAGCAGCCTCAGTTGGGAGGGATCCTACGAGCAGTACTTC
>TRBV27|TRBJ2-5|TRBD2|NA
CASSSTSGVETQYF
TGTGCCAGCAGTTCGACTAGCGGGGTAGAGACCCAGTACTTC
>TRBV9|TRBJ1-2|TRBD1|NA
CASSVRTGDGYTF
TGTGCCAGCAGCGTACGGACAGGGGATGGCTACACCTTC
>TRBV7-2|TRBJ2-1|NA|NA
CASSLGAVPSYNEQFF
TGTGCCAGCAGCTTAGGGGCCGTACCCTCCTACAATGAGCAGTTCTTC
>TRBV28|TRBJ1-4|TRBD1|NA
CASNPGQGSEKLFF
TGTGCCAGCAACCCCGGACAGGGGAGTGAAAAACTGTTTTTT
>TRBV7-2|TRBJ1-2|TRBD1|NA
CASSPGTESLGYTF
TGTGCCAGCAGCCCCGGGACAGAATCTCTCGGCTACACCTTC
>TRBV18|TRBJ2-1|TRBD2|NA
CASSPLAGGSSYNEQFF
TGTGCCAGCTCACCGCTAGCGGGGGGGTCCTCCTACAATGAGCAGTTCTTC
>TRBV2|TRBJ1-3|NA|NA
CASIALDSGNTIYF
TGTGCCAGCATAGCCCTGGACTCTGGAAACACCATATATTTT
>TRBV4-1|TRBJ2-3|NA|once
CASSQASLSSTDTQYF
TGCGCCAGCAGCCAAGCCTCCCTCTCTAGCACAGATACGCAGTATTTT
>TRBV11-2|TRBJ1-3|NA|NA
CASSYRVSSSGNTIYF
TGTGCCAGCAGTTACAGGGTCTCCTCCTCTGGAAACACCATATATTTT
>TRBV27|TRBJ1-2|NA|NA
CASSLLGVGGYTF
TGTGCCAGCAGTTTATTAGGGGTGGGTGGCTACACCTTC
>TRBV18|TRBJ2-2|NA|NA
CASSPQSGELFF
TGTGCCAGCTCACCCCAATCCGGGGAGCTGTTTTTT
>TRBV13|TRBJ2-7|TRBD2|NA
CASSPSALAGNEQYF
TGTGCCAGCAGCCCTAGTGCACTAGCGGGTAACGAGCAGTACTTC
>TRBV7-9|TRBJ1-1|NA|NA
CAIRQDNNTEAFF
TGTGCCATTAGACAGGACAATAACACTGAAGCTTTCTTT
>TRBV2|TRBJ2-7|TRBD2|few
CASASGTSGSEQYF
TGTGCCAGCGCTTCCGGGACTAGCGGGTCCGAGCAGTACTTC
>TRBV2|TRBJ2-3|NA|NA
CASSELGGLGDTQYF
TGTGCCAGCAGTGAATTGGGGGGGCTCGGAGATACGCAGTATTTT
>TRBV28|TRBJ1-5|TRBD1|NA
CASRSTGGGNQPQHF
TGTGCCAGCAGGTCGACAGGGGGCGGCAATCAGCCCCAGCATTTT
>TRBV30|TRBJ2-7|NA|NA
CAWSVVATYEQYF
TGTGCCTGGAGTGTAGTAGCCACCTACGAGCAGTACTTC
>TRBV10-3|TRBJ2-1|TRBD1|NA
CAIRDGDRYNEQFF
TGTGCCATCAGGGATGGGGACAGATACAATGAGCAGTTCTTC
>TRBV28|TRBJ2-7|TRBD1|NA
CASKYGTGLFEQYF
TGTGCCAGCAAATACGGGACAGGGTTGTTTGAGCAGTACTTC
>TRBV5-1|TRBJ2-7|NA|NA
CASSLDLYEQYF
TGCGCCAGCAGCTTGGATCTCTACGAGCAGTACTTC
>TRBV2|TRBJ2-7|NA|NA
CASSDPTGRTNYEQYF
TGTGCCAGCAGTGATCCAACGGGACGGACTAACTACGAGCAGTACTTC
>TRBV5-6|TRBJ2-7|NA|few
CASSRGLDSYEQYF
TGTGCCAGCAGCCGGGGACTTGACTCCTACGAGCAGTACTTC
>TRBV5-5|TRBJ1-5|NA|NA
CASSYGTSNQPQHF
TGTGCCAGCAGCTATGGGACAAGCAATCAGCCCCAGCATTTT
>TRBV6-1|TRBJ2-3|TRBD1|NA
CASSEWDRGTDTQYF
TGTGCCAGCAGTGAATGGGACAGGGGCACAGATACGCAGTATTTT
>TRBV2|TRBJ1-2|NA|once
CANNPGGEYTF
TGTGCCAACAACCCGGGGGGAGAGTACACCTTC
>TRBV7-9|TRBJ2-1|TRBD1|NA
CASSLLGIWDRGDNEQFF
TGTGCCAGCAGCTTATTAGGGATTTGGGACAGGGGGGACAATGAGCAGTTCTTC
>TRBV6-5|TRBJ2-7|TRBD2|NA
CASSPRGLAGEEQYF
TGTGCCAGCAGCCCCAGAGGACTAGCGGGAGAGGAGCAGTACTTC
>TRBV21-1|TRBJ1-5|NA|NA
CASSKGPGQEILPRNQPQHF
TGTGCCAGCAGCAAAGGACCGGGACAGGAGATACTTCCCAGGAATCAGCCCCAGCATTTT
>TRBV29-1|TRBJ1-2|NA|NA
CSVGTLTGLDSYGYTF
TGCAGCGTCGGAACCTTGACAGGCCTAGACTCCTATGGCTACACCTTC
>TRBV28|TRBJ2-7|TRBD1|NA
CASSQPTGLDNEQYF
TGTGCCAGCAGTCAACCGACAGGGTTAGACAACGAGCAGTACTTC
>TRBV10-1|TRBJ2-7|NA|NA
CASSGGGYEQYF
TGCGCCAGCAGTGGTGGAGGATACGAGCAGTACTTC
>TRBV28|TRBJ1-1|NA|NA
CASSLGPNTEAFF
TGTGCCAGCAGTTTAGGGCCGAACACTGAAGCTTTCTTT